The 28 T cell receptor beta chains in this list originate from one sample, sequenced in a study of OX40 agonist ivuxolimab in advanced cancers. Here immunoSEQ multiplex PCR was the method, and the copy in TCRdb shows in-frame clones only, minus some. This sample carries about 50,000 clones, approximately 80% of them seen once, and the ten largest clones take around 4%. Specimen: CD4+ or CD8+ T cells sorted from blood, collected in a trial of the OX40 agonist ivuxolimab. The receptors were gathered from an adult with an advanced solid tumor such as melanoma, head and neck, liver or kidney cancer.

V usage is TRBV30 and J usage is TRBJ1-1; D unclear. The CDR3 runs to 14 residues. In germline, CDR1 is GTSNPN, CDR2 SVGIG (reference sequence). V was clipped by 2 bases and J by 5 bases, with 15 bases between them. CDR3 bases: TGTGCCTGGAGTTACGGCACAATGGGGACTGAAGCTTTCTTT. Residues: CAWSYGTMGTEAFF.

This chain connects TRBV27 to TRBJ2-4; 13 bases are shared with TRBD2. The J segment lost 9 bases and the V segment lost 3 bases, leaving 11 bases of the junction unmatched. Germline V CDR1 and CDR2: MNHEY, SMNVEV (reference sequence). The CDR3 extends over 17 amino acids. DNA of the CDR3: TGTGCCAGCAGTTTGTTTGGGACTAGCGGGACAGAGGTCATTCAGTACTTC. This gives the protein CASSLFGTSGTEVIQYF.

The CDR3 sequence is CASSSQKTAGAAFQETQYF. The CDR3 bases are TGTGCCAGCAGCTCCCAGAAAACGGCGGGGGCGGCCTTCCAAGAGACCCAGTACTTC. This sequence joins TRBV7-2 and TRBJ2-5, with a possible D match to TRBD2 (7 bases). CDR1 and CDR2 (germline): SGHTA, FQGNSA. V was trimmed by 4 bases and J by 1 base, leaving 25 bases between them. The CDR3 consists of 19 residues. Full variable domain (rest looked up from reference TRBV7-2 and TRBJ2-5): GAGVSQSPSNKVTEKGKDVELRCDPISGHTALYWYRQSLGQGLEFLIYFQGNSAPDKSGLPSDRFSAERTGGSVSTLTIQRTQQEDSAVYLCASSSQKTAGAAFQETQYFGPGTRLLVL.

The chain employs TRBV7-2 and TRBJ1-5, with TRBD1 matching 7 bases. This CDR3 is 14 amino acids long. The germline gives CDR1 SGHTA, CDR2 FQGNSA. The V and J ends lost 6 bases and 7 bases, in that order; junction bases with no gene match: 9. CDR3 in DNA: TGTGCCAGCAGTCGATACAGGGGATTGCAGCCCCAGCATTTT. Protein sequence: CASSRYRGLQPQHF.

This clone rates as medium-sized (0.01 to 0.1%). Other DNA sequences in this sample translate to the same CDR3. The chain carries TRBV2 and TRBJ2-7, with a weak D call TRBD1 (6 bases). Trimming removed 3 bases at V and 0 bases at J, with 9 bases between. Germline loops: CDR1 SNHLY, CDR2 FYNNEI. The CDR3 is made up of 14 amino acids. CDR3 residues: CASSENRDSYEQYF. In nucleotides, the CDR3 is TGTGCCAGCAGTGAGAACAGGGACTCCTACGAGCAGTACTTC.

The rearrangement joins TRBV6-1 to TRBJ1-5, with D tentatively TRBD1 (6 bases). CDR3 length: 15 amino acids. Trimming took 5 bases from V and 3 from J, leaving 14 bases between them. Germline V gene data show CDR1 as MNHNS and CDR2 as SASEGT. Written as DNA, the CDR3 is TGTGCCAGCAGTATCGGGGGGCAGTACAATCAGCCCCAGCATTTT. As protein: CASSIGGQYNQPQHF.

The J gene is TRBJ2-3, the V gene TRBV29-1; 13 bases agree with TRBD2. Trimming took 4 bases from V and 8 from J; bases not matched to a gene: 9. Germline CDR1 reads SQVTM; CDR2 reads ANQGSEA. CDR3 length: 15 amino acids. The CDR3 bases are TGCAGCGTTGTGACTAGCGGGGGGCTGGGCGGTACGCAGTATTTT. It yields the protein CSVVTSGGLGGTQYF.

This clone has only a few counts. The chain carries TRBV9 and TRBJ2-7; a weak D match, TRBD2 (6 bases). The germline CDR1 and CDR2 sequences are SGDLS and YYNGEE. Trimming cost V 0 bases and J 0 bases, with 10 bases left between them. The length of the CDR3 is 15 residues. CDR3 coding DNA: TGTGCCAGCAGCGTAGCTGCGGGATTCTCCTACGAGCAGTACTTC. This translates into CASSVAAGFSYEQYF. The whole variable domain, filled in from reference TRBV9 and TRBJ2-7, reads DSGVTQTPKHLITATGQRVTLRCSPRSGDLSVYWYQQSLDQGLQFLIQYYNGEERAKGNILERFSAQQFPDLHSELNLSSLELGDSALYFCASSVAAGFSYEQYFGPGTRLTVT.

The chain has TRBV27 and TRBJ2-7; 9 bases align to TRBD2. V was pared by 7 bases and J by 4 bases, with 5 bases of the junction left unmatched. Germline CDR1 MNHEY, CDR2 SMNVEV (reference sequence). The CDR3 is made up of 13 amino acids. Written as DNA, the CDR3 is TGTGCCAGCATAGGCGGGAGGGTTTACGAGCAGTACTTC. Its translation is CASIGGRVYEQYF.

This chain connects TRBV7-6 to TRBJ2-3; 10 bases agree with TRBD2. The germline V gene encodes CDR1 SGHVS and CDR2 FNYEAQ. V lost 0 bases, J lost 14 bases, and 8 bases stayed unmatched. CDR3 length: 14 amino acids. The CDR3 DNA reads as TGTGCCAGCAGCTTAGCGAGCGGGGGGGCCAGAAGGTATTTT. It yields the protein CASSLASGGARRYF.

This clone came up once. The chain combines TRBV6-6 with TRBJ1-5; D not resolved. V lost 11 bases and J lost 0, with 11 bases in between. Germline lookup yields CDR1 MNHNY and CDR2 SVGAGI (reference sequence). This CDR3 spans 13 amino acids. CDR3 nucleotides: TGTGCCCCCCTCGGGTATAGCAATCAGCCCCAGCATTTT. It codes for CAPLGYSNQPQHF.

The chain links TRBV18 to TRBJ1-1, with 8 bases that match TRBD1. The ends lost 4 bases at V and 3 bases at J; junction bases unmatched: 4. The CDR3 consists of 14 residues. The germline V gene has CDR1 KGHSH and CDR2 LQKENI. CDR3 in DNA: TGTGCCAGCTCACGAGAGACAGGGGACACTGAAGCTTTCTTT. It is translated as CASSRETGDTEAFF.

The V and J genes are TRBV7-3 and TRBJ1-4; D gene uncertain. V gave up 3 bases and J gave up 10 bases, with 15 bases separating them. Germline V gene sequence: CDR1 SGHTA, CDR2 FQGTGA. This CDR3 has 14 amino acids. The CDR3 nucleotides read TGTGCCAGCAGCTTCTTAGTAGGGTGGGTAAAACTGTTTTTT. This sequence encodes CASSFLVGWVKLFF.

The gene calls are TRBV11-2 and TRBJ2-7; D unclear. The V end was cut by 2 bases, the J end by 3 bases, with 8 bases between. In germline, CDR1 is SGHAT, CDR2 FQNNGV. The CDR3 totals 13 residues. The CDR3 is CASSLWGYYEQYF. The CDR3 DNA sequence: TGTGCCAGCAGCTTATGGGGTTACTACGAGCAGTACTTC.

The CDR3 reads CASSVVGTARFNEQFF. In DNA form, the CDR3 reads TGTGCCAGCAGCGTAGTCGGGACAGCCCGATTCAATGAGCAGTTCTTC. The chain joins TRBV9 to TRBJ2-1; TRBD1 agrees at 7 bases. Germline CDR1 and CDR2: SGDLS and YYNGEE. CDR3 length: 16 residues. V was clipped by 0 bases and J by 6 bases; unmatched bases: 9.

The chain joins TRBV25-1 to TRBJ1-6; a possible D gene is TRBD1 (6 bases). Trimming pared 6 bases from V and 7 bases from J, leaving 16 bases between. Germline V gives CDR1 MGHDK, CDR2 SYGVNS. The CDR3 spans 15 residues. The CDR3 protein is CASREAGAWNSPLHF. DNA of the CDR3: TGTGCCAGCAGAGAGGCAGGGGCCTGGAATTCACCCCTCCACTTT.

This chain links TRBV2 with TRBJ1-1; the D gene is possibly TRBD1 (5 bases). Per the germline V gene, CDR1 is SNHLY and CDR2 is FYNNEI. V was cut by 9 bases and J by 1 base, with 15 bases left in between. The CDR3 has 14 amino acids. CDR3 sequence: CASSSGTANTEAFF. In DNA form, the CDR3 reads TGTGCCAGTTCTTCCGGGACGGCGAACACTGAAGCTTTCTTT.

The chain links TRBV7-2 to TRBJ2-1, with D uncertain. Germline loops: CDR1 SGHTA, CDR2 FQGNSA. Trimming pared 1 base from V and 4 bases from J, leaving 8 bases between. The CDR3 runs 14 residues. In DNA, the CDR3 is TGTGCCAGCAGCTTAGAGGAGTATTACAATGAGCAGTTCTTC. Its protein product is CASSLEEYYNEQFF.

A note on this clone: Its ends do not fully match the called genes, so a read error is possible. CDR3 region: CASSLSSQPPTF. CDR3 coding DNA: TGTGCCAGCAGCTTAAGTTCCCAACCTCCAACCTTT. This sequence joins TRBV7-9 and TRBJ1-3, with D uncertain. In germline, CDR1 is SEHNR, CDR2 FQNEAQ (reference sequence). The CDR3 has 12 amino acids. The variable domain in full, with the rest retrieved from reference TRBV7-9 and TRBJ1-3, is DTGVSQNPRHKITKRGQNVTFRCDPISEHNRLYWYRQTLGQGPEFLTYFQNEAQLEKSRLLSDRFSAERPKGSFSTLEIQRTEQGDSAMYLCASSLSSQPPTFGEGSWLTVV.

The rearrangement links TRBV6-5 to TRBJ1-1; D remains unclear. Germline V lookup: CDR1 MNHEY, CDR2 SVGAGI. The V and J ends lost 9 bases and 1 base respectively, with 12 bases between them. The CDR3 sequence is 13 residues long. The CDR3 region is CASNLWPNTEAFF. DNA for the CDR3: TGTGCCAGTAACCTCTGGCCGAACACTGAAGCTTTCTTT.

V gene TRBV7-9 combines with J gene TRBJ2-7; D may be TRBD1 (5 bases). Germline V gene sequence: CDR1 SEHNR, CDR2 FQNEAQ (reference sequence). The CDR3 runs to 15 residues. V lost 4 bases and J lost 3, with 16 bases in between. CDR3 nucleotides: TGTGCCAGCAGCTGGACCGTATTACAGGACTACGAGCAGTACTTC. This encodes CASSWTVLQDYEQYF. The full variable domain, in which reference TRBV7-9 and TRBJ2-7 provide the parts outside the CDR3, is DTGVSQNPRHKITKRGQNVTFRCDPISEHNRLYWYRQTLGQGPEFLTYFQNEAQLEKSRLLSDRFSAERPKGSFSTLEIQRTEQGDSAMYLCASSWTVLQDYEQYFGPGTRLTVT.

This clone appeared once. This may be a read error, as it is one base from a much larger clone. The sample contains more than one DNA sequence encoding this CDR3. The gene calls are TRBV6-5 and TRBJ1-1; the D is unclear. Germline V gene sequence: CDR1 MNHEY, CDR2 SVGAGI. CDR3 length: 13 residues. Trimming removed 0 bases at V and 0 bases at J, with 2 bases between. The CDR3 DNA sequence: TGTGCCAGCAGTTACTCGGTGAACACTGAAGCTTTCTTT. Its translation: CASSYSVNTEAFF.

CDR3 DNA sequence: TGCGCCAGCAGTGAGCCCGGACTAGCGGGAACAGATACGCAGTATTTT. Its protein is CASSEPGLAGTDTQYF. The chain couples TRBV10-1 to TRBJ2-3; 12 nucleotides agree with TRBD2. V lost 2 bases, J lost 3 bases, and 3 bases stayed unmatched. Germline CDR1 WNHNN, CDR2 SYGVQD (reference sequence). This CDR3 contains 16 residues.

This clone came up once. The chain couples TRBV11-2 to TRBJ1-4; D remains unclear. The germline V and J ends were trimmed by 4 bases and 5 bases, with 8 bases remaining between them. The CDR3 sequence is 13 residues long. The V gene's germline CDR1 is SGHAT and CDR2 FQNNGV. CDR3 sequence: CASSSRPNEKLFF. The CDR3 region has the DNA TGTGCCAGCAGCTCCAGACCCAATGAAAAACTGTTTTTT.

The chain has TRBV10-3 and TRBJ2-1; D remains unclear. The germline gives CDR1 ENHRY, CDR2 SYGVKD. The CDR3 is made up of 16 amino acids. V was cut by 5 bases and J by 0 bases, with 14 bases left in between. The CDR3 loop is CAISNSDSSSYNEQFF. DNA for the CDR3: TGTGCCATCAGTAATTCTGACTCAAGCTCCTACAATGAGCAGTTCTTC.

The sample holds a few counts of this clone. V is TRBV18 and J is TRBJ2-7; TRBD2 agrees at 12 bases. The J segment lost 0 bases and the V segment lost 4 bases, leaving 10 bases of the junction unmatched. CDR1 is KGHSH and CDR2 is LQKENI in the germline V gene. CDR3 length: 18 residues. CDR3 region: CASSRIHQLAGGSYEQYF. For the CDR3, the DNA is TGTGCCAGCTCACGCATCCACCAACTAGCGGGAGGCTCCTACGAGCAGTACTTC. The variable domain in full, with the rest retrieved from reference TRBV18 and TRBJ2-7, is NAGVMQNPRHLVRRRGQEARLRCSPMKGHSHVYWYRQLPEEGLKFMVYLQKENIIDESGMPKERFSAEFPKEGPSILRIQQVVRGDSAAYFCASSRIHQLAGGSYEQYFGPGTRLTVT.

This chain links TRBV9 with TRBJ1-1, with D possibly TRBD1 on 6 matching bases. This CDR3 contains 14 residues. V lost 2 bases and J lost 4, with 12 bases in between. The germline V gene encodes CDR1 SGDLS and CDR2 YYNGEE. CDR3 sequence: CASSVGQRGTEAFF. CDR3 DNA: TGTGCCAGCAGCGTCGGACAGAGGGGCACTGAAGCTTTCTTT. Full variable domain (outside the CDR3, taken from reference TRBV9 and TRBJ1-1): DSGVTQTPKHLITATGQRVTLRCSPRSGDLSVYWYQQSLDQGLQFLIQYYNGEERAKGNILERFSAQQFPDLHSELNLSSLELGDSALYFCASSVGQRGTEAFFGQGTRLTVV.

The chain carries TRBV27 and TRBJ1-5, with 8 bases that match TRBD1. The trim removed 6 bases at V and 4 bases at J, leaving 11 bases unmatched. The V gene's germline CDR1 is MNHEY and CDR2 SMNVEV (reference sequence). The CDR3 spans 16 residues. The CDR3 protein is CASSRQGTSGNQPQHF. Here the CDR3 DNA reads TGTGCCAGCAGCCGACAGGGGACTAGCGGAAATCAGCCCCAGCATTTT.